This entry lists 25 T cell receptor beta chains sequenced from one sample in a study of response to subunit inactivated influenza vaccine. MiXCR was run by TCRdb on the RT-PCR reads, yielding one entry per CDR3 protein. The repertoire consists of approximately 700,000 distinct CDR3 sequences, with about 15% occurring once and the leading ten covering 11%. The sample in question was PBMCs from blood, obtained 11 to 12 days after vaccination. The receptors were sampled from a man aged 50 or older who received an inactivated influenza vaccine.

The chain couples TRBV4-2 to TRBJ1-1, with D possibly TRBD1 on 5 matching bases. This CDR3 contains 16 residues. The germline V gene has CDR1 LGHNA and CDR2 YNFKEQ. V was clipped by 0 bases and J by 5 bases, with 16 bases between them. CDR3 bases: TGTGCCAGCAGCCAAGATCTCGTAGCGGGGCGAACTGAAGCTTTCTTT. This gives the protein CASSQDLVAGRTEAFF.

J is TRBJ1-2 and V is TRBV15; possibly TRBD1 for D (6 bases). The CDR3 consists of 13 residues. Germline V gene sequence: CDR1 LNHNV, CDR2 YYDKDF (reference sequence). Trimming left V 5 bases short and J 12 bases short, with 19 bases between. CDR3 nucleotide sequence: TGTGCCACCAGCGAACTGGATTTGGGGGCGCACACCTTC. Protein sequence: CATSELDLGAHTF.

The rearrangement uses TRBV7-9 and TRBJ2-3; the match to TRBD2 covers 11 bases. CDR1 SEHNR and CDR2 FQNEAQ come from the germline V gene (reference sequence). With 1 base clipped from V and 5 bases from J, the junction kept 2 bases outside the gene matches. CDR3 length equals 15 residues. The CDR3 reads CASSLVAGGRDTQYF. DNA for the CDR3: TGTGCCAGCAGCTTAGTAGCGGGGGGGCGAGATACGCAGTATTTT.

This rearrangement joins TRBV5-1 to TRBJ2-5; perhaps TRBD2 as D (5 bases). Looked up from germline, CDR1 is SGHRS and CDR2 is YFSETQ. Trimming pared 4 bases from V and 5 bases from J, leaving 12 bases between. The CDR3 consists of 13 residues. CDR3 sequence: CASSRMGGETQYF. For the CDR3, the DNA is TGCGCCAGCAGCCGGATGGGCGGGGAGACCCAGTACTTC.

This clonotype was seen a handful of times. V gene TRBV29-1 combines with J gene TRBJ2-1, with TRBD2 matching 9 bases. The V gene's germline CDR1 is SQVTM and CDR2 ANQGSEA. The junction had 9 bases not matched to a gene; V was cut back by 3 bases and J by 9 bases. The CDR3 totals 14 residues. CDR3 sequence (DNA): TGCAGCGTTGACCGTTTTGCGGGGGGGTCTGAGCAGTTCTTC. It translates to CSVDRFAGGSEQFF.

At least ten counts were recorded for this clonotype. The chain uses TRBV20-1 and TRBJ2-7; 10 bases map to TRBD2. This CDR3 spans 16 amino acids. Germline lookup yields CDR1 DFQATT and CDR2 SNEGSKA (reference sequence). V gave up 0 bases and J gave up 7 bases; unmatched junction bases: 12. CDR3 DNA: TGCAGTGCTAGAGATGTCGTCCTAGCGGGAGTTCAAGAGCAGTACTTC. Its translation: CSARDVVLAGVQEQYF.

The chain joins TRBV5-1 to TRBJ2-1, with TRBD1 as a possible D gene (6 bases). There are 12 residues in the CDR3. The ends were cut back, 1 base at V and 10 bases at J, with 9 bases in the middle. The germline CDR1 and CDR2 sequences are SGHRS and YFSETQ. The DNA of the CDR3 is TGCGCCAGCAGCTTGACAGGGAAGGAGCAGTTCTTC. It specifies CASSLTGKEQFF.

Only a few counts were recorded for this clonotype. The chain uses TRBV7-2 and TRBJ2-7; maybe TRBD1 (5 bases). CDR3 length equals 14 residues. The V end was cut by 0 bases, the J end by 3 bases, with 9 bases between. Germline V lookup: CDR1 SGHTA, CDR2 FQGNSA. Written as DNA, the CDR3 is TGTGCCAGCAGCTTAGCGTCGGACAACTACGAGCAGTACTTC. Its translation is CASSLASDNYEQYF.

This chain uses TRBV4-3 with TRBJ2-7; D unclear. This CDR3 has 13 residues. In germline, CDR1 is LGHNA, CDR2 YSLEER. Trimming stripped 0 bases from V and 3 bases from J, with 6 bases between. Written as DNA, the CDR3 is TGCGCCAGCAGCCAAGAATACAACTACGAGCAGTACTTC. This translates into CASSQEYNYEQYF.

The chain couples TRBV6-2 or TRBV6-3 to TRBJ2-1; D unclear. Looked up from germline, CDR1 is MNHEY and CDR2 is SVGEGT. V dropped 5 bases and J dropped 3 bases, with 8 bases sitting between them. The CDR3 runs to 13 residues. The CDR3 is CASSGQVYNEQFF. The CDR3 DNA reads TGTGCCAGCAGTGGTCAGGTCTACAATGAGCAGTTCTTC.

The sample holds many counts of this clonotype. J is TRBJ2-5 and V is TRBV11-2; 8 bases align to TRBD2. This CDR3 region has 14 residues. V dropped 3 bases and J dropped 1; count of bases not matched to a gene: 1. Germline V gene sequence: CDR1 SGHAT, CDR2 FQNNGV. CDR3 in amino acids: CASSFSGVQETQYF. The DNA of the CDR3 is TGTGCCAGCAGCTTTAGCGGGGTCCAAGAGACCCAGTACTTC.

The rearrangement joins TRBV7-9 to TRBJ2-7, with 8 bases that match TRBD1. The CDR3 is 13 amino acids. After removal of 5 bases from V and 5 bases from J, the junction contained 5 bases not matched to a gene. Germline assignment: CDR1 SEHNR and CDR2 FQNEAQ (reference sequence). CDR3 nucleotide sequence: TGTGCCAGCAGCCACGGACAGGGCCACGAGCAGTACTTC. This codes for CASSHGQGHEQYF.

The chain couples TRBV6-5 to TRBJ2-5; 7 bases align to TRBD1. V lost 4 bases to trimming and J lost 4 bases; unmatched junction nucleotides: 6. This CDR3 region has 14 residues. Germline V gene sequence: CDR1 MNHEY, CDR2 SVGAGI. The CDR3 nucleotides read TGTGCCAGCAGTTCCCCGGGACAGCGAGAGACCCAGTACTTC. Protein product: CASSSPGQRETQYF.

The sample holds a few counts of this clonotype. The chain has TRBV9 and TRBJ2-7; TRBD1 might be the D (5 bases). Germline loops: CDR1 SGDLS, CDR2 YYNGEE. V was clipped by 0 bases and J by 7 bases, with 20 bases between them. The CDR3 has 16 residues. The DNA for the CDR3 is TGTGCCAGCAGCGTAGCTCCGGAAGACAGATTATGGGAGCAGTACTTC. It codes for CASSVAPEDRLWEQYF. The variable domain in full, completed from reference TRBV9 and TRBJ2-7, reads DSGVTQTPKHLITATGQRVTLRCSPRSGDLSVYWYQQSLDQGLQFLIQYYNGEERAKGNILERFSAQQFPDLHSELNLSSLELGDSALYFCASSVAPEDRLWEQYFGPGTRLTVT.

This chain uses TRBV20-1 with TRBJ1-1; weak D call: TRBD1 (6 bases). This CDR3 is built from 12 residues. Trimming cost V 5 bases and J 11 bases, with 18 bases left between them. CDR1 DFQATT and CDR2 SNEGSKA come from the germline V gene (reference sequence). CDR3 DNA sequence: TGCAGTGCTCCTTTTATACAGGGAGAGGCTTTCTTT. Protein product: CSAPFIQGEAFF.

The rearrangement joins TRBV21-1 to TRBJ2-1; TRBD2, the table's D call, lacks a check against the DNA. TRBV21-1 is marked as a pseudogene. This CDR3 is built from 16 residues. This CDR3 reads CASSKGKRGGNNEQFF. CDR3 sequence (DNA): TGTGCCAGCAGCAAAGGAAAGCGGGGGGGCAACAATGAGCAGTTCTTC.

This sequence joins TRBV28 and TRBJ2-1, with a possible D match to TRBD1 (6 bases). The CDR3 covers 15 residues. Germline loops: CDR1 MDHEN, CDR2 SYDVKM. Trimming removed 7 bases at V and 1 base at J, with 14 bases between. The CDR3 coding sequence is TGTGCCAGCACCCTGACAGGTCTTTCCTACAATGAGCAGTTCTTC. The encoded protein is CASTLTGLSYNEQFF. Using reference TRBV28 and TRBJ2-1 for the parts outside the CDR3, the full variable domain is DVKVTQSSRYLVKRTGEKVFLECVQDMDHENMFWYRQDPGLGLRLIYFSYDVKMKEKGDIPEGYSVSREKKERFSLILESASTNQTSMYLCASTLTGLSYNEQFFGPGTRLTVL.

This clonotype was observed a handful of times. The chain links TRBV5-5 to TRBJ2-3; TRBD1 matches at 9 bases. This CDR3 is built from 17 residues. From germline, CDR1 is SGHKS and CDR2 YYEKEE (reference sequence). J gave up 4 bases and V 0 bases, and 9 bases lay outside the gene matches. CDR3 bases: TGTGCCAGCAGCTTGGAAGGACAGGGGCTTTTCGCAGATACGCAGTATTTT. Translation gives CASSLEGQGLFADTQYF. Full variable domain (remainder filled in from reference TRBV5-5 and TRBJ2-3): DAGVTQSPTHLIKTRGQQVTLRCSPISGHKSVSWYQQVLGQGPQFIFQYYEKEERGRGNFPDRFSARQFPNYSSELNVNALLLGDSALYLCASSLEGQGLFADTQYFGPGTRLTVL.

The V gene is TRBV5-1, the J gene TRBJ2-1; D is perhaps TRBD1 (6 bases). Germline lookup yields CDR1 SGHRS and CDR2 YFSETQ. V was trimmed by 1 base and J by 8 bases, leaving 13 bases between them. This CDR3 has 14 residues. The DNA of the CDR3 is TGCGCCAGCAGCTTGTCACAGGGACGGGATGAGCAGTTCTTC. This sequence encodes CASSLSQGRDEQFF.

This chain links TRBV2 with TRBJ2-1, with a weak D call TRBD2 (5 bases). The CDR3 covers 13 residues. With 4 bases removed from V and 4 bases from J, the gap between germline ends came to 8 bases. The germline V gene encodes CDR1 SNHLY and CDR2 FYNNEI. CDR3 sequence reads: CASSVRGYNEQFF. The CDR3 DNA follows: TGTGCCAGCAGTGTACGGGGATACAATGAGCAGTTCTTC.

This clonotype was seen more than once but under ten times. V usage is TRBV6-1 and J usage is TRBJ1-2, with TRBD1 identical over 9 bases. The germline gives CDR1 MNHNS, CDR2 SASEGT. This CDR3 spans 15 amino acids. V trimming: 10 bases; J trimming: 3 bases; junction bases outside the gene matches: 12. CDR3 DNA: TGTGCCACCCGCCCGGGGACAGGGAATTACTATGGCTACACCTTC. Its translation: CATRPGTGNYYGYTF.

The chain is built from TRBV20-1 and TRBJ1-2; D is perhaps TRBD1 (6 bases). The CDR3 is 11 residues long. The germline V gene encodes CDR1 DFQATT and CDR2 SNEGSKA (reference sequence). V was shortened by 6 bases and J by 5 bases, with 10 bases between the two germline ends. The CDR3 DNA reads as TGCAGTGCCTCGCAGGGGTATGGCTACACCTTC. Its protein is CSASQGYGYTF.

This clonotype has more than one count but fewer than ten. The rearrangement uses TRBV10-3 and TRBJ2-1; 8 nucleotides agree with TRBD2. CDR3 length: 13 residues. Trimming took 5 bases from V and 7 from J; bases not matched to a gene: 4. CDR1 and CDR2 (germline): ENHRY, SYGVKD. The CDR3 nucleotides are TGTGCCATCAGTCCCGGGACTAGTAATGAGCAGTTCTTC. As protein: CAISPGTSNEQFF.

This clonotype was seen a few times. This rearrangement joins TRBV29-1 to TRBJ2-3, with a possible D match to TRBD2 (5 bases). CDR1 is SQVTM, CDR2 ANQGSEA, per germline. The V gene lost 4 bases and the J gene lost 5 bases, with 16 bases spanning the gap. The CDR3 consists of 14 residues. The CDR3: CSVAHGVVEDTQYF. The CDR3 DNA follows: TGCAGCGTTGCCCACGGGGTGGTTGAAGATACGCAGTATTTT.

There are a few counts of this clonotype. The J gene is TRBJ2-7, the V gene TRBV3-1; D gene unclear. With 4 bases removed from V and 2 bases from J, the gap between germline ends came to 9 bases. The V gene's germline CDR1 is LGHDT and CDR2 YNNKEL (reference sequence). The CDR3 is 13 residues long. CDR3 DNA: TGTGCCAGCAGCCCATCGGCGGCCTACGAGCAGTACTTC. It specifies CASSPSAAYEQYF.